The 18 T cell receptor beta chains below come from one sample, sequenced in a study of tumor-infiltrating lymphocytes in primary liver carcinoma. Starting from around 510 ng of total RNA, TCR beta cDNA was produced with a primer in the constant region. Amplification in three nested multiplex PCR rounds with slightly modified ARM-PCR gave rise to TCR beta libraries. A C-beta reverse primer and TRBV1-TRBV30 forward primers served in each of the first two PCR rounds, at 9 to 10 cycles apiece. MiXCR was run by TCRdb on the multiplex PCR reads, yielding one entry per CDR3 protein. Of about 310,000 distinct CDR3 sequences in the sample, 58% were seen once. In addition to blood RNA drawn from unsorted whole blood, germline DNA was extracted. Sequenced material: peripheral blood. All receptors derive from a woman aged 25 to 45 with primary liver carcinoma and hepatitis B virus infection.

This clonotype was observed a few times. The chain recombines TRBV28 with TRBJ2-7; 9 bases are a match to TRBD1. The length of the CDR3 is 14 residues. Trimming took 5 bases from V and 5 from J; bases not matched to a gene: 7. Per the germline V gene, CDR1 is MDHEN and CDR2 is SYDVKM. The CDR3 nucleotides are TGTGCCAGCAGTGCGGGGACAGGGTCCCACGAGCAGTACTTC. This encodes CASSAGTGSHEQYF.

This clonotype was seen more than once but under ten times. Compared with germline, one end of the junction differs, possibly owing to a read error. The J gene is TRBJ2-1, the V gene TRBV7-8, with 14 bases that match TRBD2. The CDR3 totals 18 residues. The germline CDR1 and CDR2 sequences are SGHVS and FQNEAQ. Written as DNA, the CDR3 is TGTGCCAGCAGCTTAAGACTAGCGGGAGGGTCCTCCTACAATGAGCAGTTGTTC. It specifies CASSLRLAGGSSYNEQLF.

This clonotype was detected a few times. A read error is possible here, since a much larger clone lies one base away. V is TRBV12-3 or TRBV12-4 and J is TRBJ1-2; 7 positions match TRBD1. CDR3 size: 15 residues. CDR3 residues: CASSLEGAGNYGYAF. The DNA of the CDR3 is TGTGCCAGCAGTTTAGAGGGGGCTGGCAACTATGGCTACGCCTTC.

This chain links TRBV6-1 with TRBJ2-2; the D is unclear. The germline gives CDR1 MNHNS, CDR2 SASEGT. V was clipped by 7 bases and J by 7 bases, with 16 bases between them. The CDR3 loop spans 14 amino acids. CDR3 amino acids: CASISRADSGELFF. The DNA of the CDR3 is TGTGCCAGCATCTCCCGGGCAGATAGCGGGGAGCTGTTTTTT.

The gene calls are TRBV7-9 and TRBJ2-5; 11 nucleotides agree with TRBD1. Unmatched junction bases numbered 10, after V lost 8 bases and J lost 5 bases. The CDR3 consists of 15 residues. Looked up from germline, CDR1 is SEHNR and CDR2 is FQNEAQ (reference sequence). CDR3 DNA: TGTGCCAGCGTCCCGGGACAGGGGGGTCGGGAGACCCAGTACTTC. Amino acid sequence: CASVPGQGGRETQYF.

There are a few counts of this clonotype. CDR3 sequence: CASGGLQLSTDTQYF. CDR3 DNA sequence: TGTGCCAGCGGGGGACTTCAGCTTAGCACAGATACGCAGTATTTT. This chain joins TRBV28 and TRBJ2-3; D is possibly TRBD2 (6 bases). Germline loops: CDR1 MDHEN, CDR2 SYDVKM. Trimming pared 8 bases from V and 0 bases from J, leaving 15 bases between. There are 15 residues in the CDR3.

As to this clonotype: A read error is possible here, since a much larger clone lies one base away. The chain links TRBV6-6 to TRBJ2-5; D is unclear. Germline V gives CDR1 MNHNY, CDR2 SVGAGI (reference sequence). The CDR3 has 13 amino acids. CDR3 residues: CASSLPYQETRYF. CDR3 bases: TGTGCCAGCAGTCTGCCGTACCAAGAGACCCGGTACTTC.

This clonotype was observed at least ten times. This CDR3 is CASRNPGANVLTF. The CDR3 DNA reads TGTGCCAGCAGGAATCCTGGGGCCAACGTCCTGACTTTC. The genes are TRBV6-5 and TRBJ2-6; D gene ambiguous. This CDR3 region has 13 residues. CDR1 MNHEY and CDR2 SVGAGI come from the germline V gene. V dropped 6 bases and J dropped 2 bases, with 5 bases sitting between them.

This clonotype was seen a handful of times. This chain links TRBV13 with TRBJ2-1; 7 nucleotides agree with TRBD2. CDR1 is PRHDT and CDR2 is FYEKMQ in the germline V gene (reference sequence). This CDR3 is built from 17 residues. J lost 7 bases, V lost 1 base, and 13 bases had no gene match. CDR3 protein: CASSLAGVWGGLNEQFF. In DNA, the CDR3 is TGTGCCAGCAGCTTAGCGGGAGTATGGGGAGGGTTAAATGAGCAGTTCTTC.

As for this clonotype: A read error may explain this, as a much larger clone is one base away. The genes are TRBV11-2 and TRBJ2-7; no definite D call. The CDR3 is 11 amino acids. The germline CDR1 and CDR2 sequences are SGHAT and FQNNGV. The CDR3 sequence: CAISHSHRQYF. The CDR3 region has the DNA TGTGCCATCAGCCACTCCCACCGGCAGTACTTC.

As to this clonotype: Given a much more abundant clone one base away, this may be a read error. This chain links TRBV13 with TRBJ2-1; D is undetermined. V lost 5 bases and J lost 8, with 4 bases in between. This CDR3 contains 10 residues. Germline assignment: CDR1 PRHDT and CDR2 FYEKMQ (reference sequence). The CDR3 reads CASSQHEQFF. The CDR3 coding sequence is TGTGCCAGCAGCCAACATGAGCAGTTCTTC.

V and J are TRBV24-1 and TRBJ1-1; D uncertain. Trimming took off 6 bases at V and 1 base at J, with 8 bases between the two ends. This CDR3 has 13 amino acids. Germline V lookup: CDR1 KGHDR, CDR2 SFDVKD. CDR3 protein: CATSFGSNTEAFF. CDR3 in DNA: TGTGCCACCAGTTTTGGGTCGAACACTGAAGCTTTCTTT.

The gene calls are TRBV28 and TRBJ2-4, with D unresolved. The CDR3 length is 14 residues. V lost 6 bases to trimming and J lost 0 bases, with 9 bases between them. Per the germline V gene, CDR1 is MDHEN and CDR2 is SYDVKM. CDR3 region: CASRISIAKNIQYF. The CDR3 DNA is TGTGCCAGCAGGATCTCTATAGCCAAAAACATTCAGTACTTC.

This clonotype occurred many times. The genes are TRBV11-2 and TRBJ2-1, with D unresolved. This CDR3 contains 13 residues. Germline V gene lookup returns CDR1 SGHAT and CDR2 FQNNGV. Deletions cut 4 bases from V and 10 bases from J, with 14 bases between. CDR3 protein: CASSSSRSVEQFF. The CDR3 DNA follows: TGTGCCAGCAGCTCCTCGCGTTCGGTCGAGCAGTTCTTC.

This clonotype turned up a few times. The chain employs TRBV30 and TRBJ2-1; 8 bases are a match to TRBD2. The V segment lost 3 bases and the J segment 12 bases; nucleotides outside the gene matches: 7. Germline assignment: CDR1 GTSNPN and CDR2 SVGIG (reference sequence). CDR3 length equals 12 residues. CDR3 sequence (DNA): TGTGCCTGGAGGGCGGGAGGCCCTACGCAGTTCTTC. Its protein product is CAWRAGGPTQFF.

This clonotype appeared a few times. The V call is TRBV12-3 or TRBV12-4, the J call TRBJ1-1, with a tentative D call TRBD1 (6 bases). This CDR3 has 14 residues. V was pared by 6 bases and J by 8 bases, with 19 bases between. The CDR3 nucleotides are TGTGCCAGCAGCTTATCGGGGAGGGGGAAGGAAGCTTTCTTT. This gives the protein CASSLSGRGKEAFF.

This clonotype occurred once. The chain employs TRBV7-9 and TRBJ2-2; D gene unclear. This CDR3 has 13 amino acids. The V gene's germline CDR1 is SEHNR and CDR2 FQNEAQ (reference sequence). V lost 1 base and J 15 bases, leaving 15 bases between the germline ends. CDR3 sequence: CASSLGGWPQVFF. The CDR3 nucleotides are TGTGCCAGCAGCTTAGGCGGTTGGCCTCAGGTGTTTTTT. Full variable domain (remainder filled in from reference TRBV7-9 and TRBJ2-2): DTGVSQNPRHKITKRGQNVTFRCDPISEHNRLYWYRQTLGQGPEFLTYFQNEAQLEKSRLLSDRFSAERPKGSFSTLEIQRTEQGDSAMYLCASSLGGWPQVFFGEGSRLTVL.

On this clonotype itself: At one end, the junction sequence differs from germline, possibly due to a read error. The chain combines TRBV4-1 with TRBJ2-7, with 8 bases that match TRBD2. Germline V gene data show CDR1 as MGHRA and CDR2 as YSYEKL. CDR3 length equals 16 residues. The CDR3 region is CARSQVPAGASYEQYF. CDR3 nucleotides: TGCGCCAGAAGCCAAGTTCCAGCGGGGGCCTCCTACGAGCAGTACTTC.